These 18 T cell receptor beta chains share one sample of origin, sequenced in a study of blood T cell repertoires in COVID-19. TCRdb's table, derived via immunoSEQ multiplex PCR, lists solely in-frame clones and lacks some. The data contain about 220,000 clones, roughly nine tenths of them singletons. Sample: PBMCs or T cells enriched from blood (not recorded which). The source of these receptors is a woman aged 30 to 39 who had recovered from COVID-19.

The rearrangement links TRBV7-3 to TRBJ2-3; D remains ambiguous. The germline CDR1 and CDR2 sequences are SGHTA and FQGTGA. V gave up 0 bases and J gave up 3 bases, with 4 bases separating them. The CDR3 spans 13 residues. DNA of the CDR3: TGTGCCAGCAGCTTAACTCAGACAGATACGCAGTATTTT. It translates to CASSLTQTDTQYF.

This chain connects TRBV12-3 or TRBV12-4 to TRBJ1-1, with TRBD1 as a possible D gene (5 bases). The CDR3 spans 13 residues. V lost 3 bases and J 7 bases, leaving 12 bases between the germline ends. This CDR3 is CASSFQRRGEAFF. The CDR3 DNA follows: TGTGCCAGCAGTTTTCAGCGGAGGGGTGAAGCTTTCTTT.

The V and J genes are TRBV7-2 and TRBJ1-2; 7 nucleotides agree with TRBD1. V lost 3 bases, J lost 6 bases, and 7 bases stayed unmatched. CDR1 SGHTA and CDR2 FQGNSA come from the germline V gene. The CDR3 loop spans 14 amino acids. The CDR3 DNA sequence: TGTGCCAGCAGCTTTACTCAGGGGGGTAATGGCTACACCTTC. Amino acids: CASSFTQGGNGYTF.

The gene calls are TRBV19 and TRBJ1-2; perhaps TRBD1 as D (6 bases). Germline V lookup: CDR1 LNHDA, CDR2 SQIVND (reference sequence). This CDR3 spans 12 amino acids. V lost 5 bases to trimming and J lost 4 bases, with 8 bases between them. CDR3 residues: CASSWTVYGYTF. The DNA of the CDR3 is TGTGCCAGTAGTTGGACAGTCTATGGCTACACCTTC.

V gene TRBV9 combines with J gene TRBJ2-1, with 9 bases identical to TRBD2. V lost 0 bases to trimming and J lost 0 bases; unmatched junction nucleotides: 1. CDR3 length equals 16 residues. Germline V CDR1 and CDR2: SGDLS, YYNGEE. CDR3 residues: CASSVGGGASYNEQFF. In DNA, the CDR3 is TGTGCCAGCAGCGTAGGCGGGGGGGCCTCCTACAATGAGCAGTTCTTC.

The CDR3: CASFDRDGSHQPQHF. CDR3 nucleotide sequence: TGTGCCAGTTTTGACAGGGATGGTAGTCATCAGCCCCAGCATTTT. The rearrangement uses TRBV19 and TRBJ1-5; TRBD1 aligns across 7 bases. V lost 8 bases and J lost 5; bases outside the gene matches: 12. This CDR3 contains 15 residues. Germline CDR1 and CDR2: LNHDA and SQIVND (reference sequence).

This clone has more than one count but fewer than ten. The chain combines TRBV11-1 with TRBJ2-7; 12 bases are shared with TRBD2. The V and J ends lost 5 bases and 4 bases, in that order; junction bases with no gene match: 6. The CDR3 has 15 amino acids. The germline CDR1 and CDR2 sequences are SGHAT and FQDESV (reference sequence). CDR3 coding DNA: TGTGCCAGCAGCGTCACTAGCGGGGGGAGGTACGAGCAGTACTTC. Protein product: CASSVTSGGRYEQYF.

This chain links TRBV27 with TRBJ2-7, with D possibly TRBD2 on 5 matching bases. The V end was cut by 6 bases, the J end by 1 base, with 13 bases between. The CDR3 has 14 amino acids. Germline V gene data show CDR1 as MNHEY and CDR2 as SMNVEV (reference sequence). In DNA, the CDR3 is TGTGCCAGCAGCAATGGACCGGGATCCTACGAGCAGTACTTC. Its protein product is CASSNGPGSYEQYF.

The chain links TRBV11-2 to TRBJ2-7; D may be TRBD1 (6 bases). Germline V CDR1 and CDR2: SGHAT, FQNNGV. CDR3 length: 15 residues. V was shortened by 3 bases and J by 4 bases, with 16 bases between the two germline ends. The CDR3 region has the DNA TGTGCCAGCAGCTTTGGTACAGGGAGTGGGTACGAGCAGTACTTC. This gives the protein CASSFGTGSGYEQYF.

This clone has a handful of counts. J is TRBJ1-4 and V is TRBV3-1 (or the pseudogene TRBV3-2); a possible D gene is TRBD1 (5 bases). This CDR3 has 13 residues. From germline, CDR1 is LGHDT and CDR2 YNNKEL (reference sequence). The ends were cut back, 0 bases at V and 8 bases at J, with 7 bases in the middle. The CDR3 loop is CASSQEGVEKLFF. The CDR3 region has the DNA TGTGCCAGCAGCCAAGAAGGGGTGGAAAAACTGTTTTTT.

J is TRBJ2-7 and V is TRBV15; TRBD2 might be the D (6 bases). The V and J ends lost 0 bases and 1 base respectively, with 10 bases between them. The CDR3 length is 15 residues. In germline, CDR1 is LNHNV, CDR2 YYDKDF (reference sequence). The CDR3 is CATSRDRGVSYEQYF. In DNA, the CDR3 is TGTGCCACCAGCAGAGATCGCGGGGTGTCCTACGAGCAGTACTTC.

J is TRBJ2-3 and V is TRBV7-7; a weak D match, TRBD1 (5 bases). CDR3 size: 14 residues. Trimming cost V 5 bases and J 0 bases, with 9 bases left between them. CDR1 and CDR2 from the germline V gene are SSHAT and FNYEAQ (reference sequence). As DNA, the CDR3 is TGTGCCAGCAGCCCAGGGATTAGCACAGATACGCAGTATTTT. Its protein product is CASSPGISTDTQYF.

The chain carries TRBV12-3 or TRBV12-4 and TRBJ2-7; 8 bases map to TRBD1. CDR3 length: 12 residues. Unmatched junction bases numbered 5, after V lost 6 bases and J lost 7 bases. The CDR3 region is CASRGDRWEQYF. DNA for the CDR3: TGTGCCAGCAGGGGGGACAGGTGGGAGCAGTACTTC.

In the case of this clone: The identical CDR3 is also encoded by other nucleotide sequences in the sample. The V gene is TRBV9, the J gene TRBJ1-6; D uncertain. V lost 1 base and J 7 bases, leaving 9 bases between the germline ends. The CDR3 extends over 14 amino acids. Per the germline V gene, CDR1 is SGDLS and CDR2 is YYNGEE. DNA for the CDR3: TGTGCCAGCAGCGTACGACACTCAAATTCACCCCTCCACTTT. Its protein is CASSVRHSNSPLHF.

The chain employs TRBV7-6 and TRBJ2-7; TRBD1 might be the D (6 bases). Looked up from germline, CDR1 is SGHVS and CDR2 is FNYEAQ. The CDR3 contains 15 residues. Between the trimmed V and J ends, which lost 1 base and 3 bases, there was a span of 13 bases. CDR3 nucleotide sequence: TGTGCCAGCAGCTTAGAACGGGACATCTTCTACGAGCAGTACTTC. Translating it yields CASSLERDIFYEQYF.

The chain is built from TRBV28 and TRBJ1-2, with D unresolved. V lost 6 bases, J lost 10 bases, and 9 bases lay in between. Germline V gives CDR1 MDHEN, CDR2 SYDVKM. The length of the CDR3 is 10 residues. Here the CDR3 DNA reads TGTGCCAGCAGCGCCGGACTCTACACCTTC. It codes for CASSAGLYTF.

The J gene is TRBJ1-3, the V gene TRBV9, with 9 bases fitting TRBD1. Germline V lookup: CDR1 SGDLS, CDR2 YYNGEE. The CDR3 consists of 16 residues. J gave up 4 bases and V 0 bases, and 5 bases lay outside the gene matches. CDR3 in amino acids: CASSVDLGQGGNTIYF. The DNA of the CDR3 is TGTGCCAGCAGCGTAGACCTAGGACAGGGGGGAAACACCATATATTTT.

The chain couples TRBV28 to TRBJ2-7; 7 bases are a match to TRBD1. Trimming at V came to 3 bases and at J to 1 base, leaving 0 bases not matched to a gene. The length of the CDR3 is 13 residues. Germline CDR1 reads MDHEN; CDR2 reads SYDVKM. The CDR3 DNA sequence: TGTGCCAGCAGTTTCAGGGGGTCCTACGAGCAGTACTTC. Its protein product is CASSFRGSYEQYF.